This passage covers 27 T cell receptor beta chains from one sample sequenced in a study of cytomegalovirus exposure and HLA in healthy donors. The data were produced by immunoSEQ multiplex PCR, yet TCRdb's version contains in-frame clones alone and is incomplete. The sample includes about 150,000 clones, 85% to 90% of them seen just once. Sequencing used PBMCs. Receptors originate from a human donor in good health.

This clone was detected once. This chain uses TRBV4-1 with TRBJ2-2; 8 bases are a match to TRBD1. This CDR3 has 17 residues. The J segment lost 4 bases and the V segment lost 5 bases, leaving 12 bases of the junction unmatched. Germline CDR1 MGHRA, CDR2 YSYEKL. The CDR3, as DNA: TGCGCCAGCAGCGAAGCCCGGACAGGGAAAATCACCGGGGAGCTGTTTTTT. Its protein is CASSEARTGKITGELFF.

The genes are TRBV7-9 and TRBJ2-3, with 10 nucleotides matching TRBD2. The trim removed 5 bases at V and 6 bases at J, leaving 14 bases unmatched. The germline gives CDR1 SEHNR, CDR2 FQNEAQ (reference sequence). The CDR3 is 17 amino acids. This CDR3 reads CASSLFSGGLSRDTQYF. DNA for the CDR3: TGTGCCAGCAGCCTCTTTAGCGGGGGGCTCTCAAGGGATACGCAGTATTTT.

This clone was picked up a small number of times. The chain employs TRBV7-2 and TRBJ1-1, with D maybe TRBD1 (6 bases). Trimming removed 1 base at V and 7 bases at J, with 7 bases between. Germline V gene sequence: CDR1 SGHTA, CDR2 FQGNSA. This CDR3 is 12 amino acids long. CDR3 in amino acids: CASSLDRVEAFF. For the CDR3, the DNA is TGTGCCAGCAGCTTAGACAGGGTTGAAGCTTTCTTT.

As DNA, the CDR3 is TGTGCCAGCTCGTCGGACAGCGCCAATCAGCCCCAGCATTTT. Residues: CASSSDSANQPQHF. This chain uses TRBV18 with TRBJ1-5, with D perhaps TRBD1 (6 bases). Trimming removed 6 bases from V and 3 bases from J, with 12 bases in between. Germline V gives CDR1 KGHSH, CDR2 LQKENI. This CDR3 has 14 residues.

The gene calls are TRBV19 and TRBJ1-1, with D possibly matching TRBD1 (6 bases). Trimming removed 6 bases from V and 1 base from J, with 9 bases in between. Per the germline V gene, CDR1 is LNHDA and CDR2 is SQIVND (reference sequence). This CDR3 is built from 13 residues. The CDR3 is CASRPTGNTEAFF. The CDR3 DNA is TGTGCCAGTAGGCCGACAGGGAACACTGAAGCTTTCTTT.

This chain connects TRBV4-1 to TRBJ1-6; D remains ambiguous. CDR3 size: 14 residues. CDR1 is MGHRA and CDR2 is YSYEKL in the germline V gene. V was trimmed by 2 bases and J by 7 bases, leaving 9 bases between them. CDR3 sequence: CASSQTAGNSPLHF. The CDR3 nucleotides read TGCGCCAGCAGCCAAACGGCGGGGAATTCACCCCTCCACTTT.

This clone is a singleton in its sample. The genes are TRBV29-1 and TRBJ1-1; D not certain. Germline CDR1 and CDR2: SQVTM and ANQGSEA. This CDR3 is built from 14 residues. V was clipped by 4 bases and J by 1 base, with 13 bases between them. The CDR3: CSVGALQKNTEAFF. The CDR3 coding sequence is TGCAGCGTTGGGGCCTTACAGAAGAACACTGAAGCTTTCTTT.

CDR3 protein: CATSRDEGTGNNEQFF. As DNA, the CDR3 is TGTGCCACCAGCAGAGATGAAGGGACAGGGAACAATGAGCAGTTCTTC. The J gene is TRBJ2-1, the V gene TRBV15; TRBD1 agrees at 9 bases. Trimming removed 0 bases from V and 5 bases from J; junction bases left unmatched: 5. The germline V gene encodes CDR1 LNHNV and CDR2 YYDKDF (reference sequence). The CDR3 length is 16 residues.

This clone was found a few times. The V and J genes are TRBV4-2 and TRBJ2-7, with 13 bases matching TRBD2. Trimming cost V 1 base and J 4 bases; bases outside gene matches: 1. The CDR3 sequence is 15 residues long. Germline V gene sequence: CDR1 LGHNA, CDR2 YNFKEQ. CDR3 in amino acids: CASSQGLAGGYEQYF. The DNA for the CDR3 is TGTGCCAGCAGCCAAGGACTAGCGGGAGGATACGAGCAGTACTTC.

The chain joins TRBV18 to TRBJ2-7; D unresolved. Trimming took 3 bases from V and 3 from J, leaving 9 bases between them. The CDR3 is made up of 13 amino acids. Germline CDR1 KGHSH, CDR2 LQKENI. CDR3 DNA: TGTGCCAGCTCACCCATTAGGAGCTACGAGCAGTACTTC. Amino acid sequence: CASSPIRSYEQYF.

This clone came up a few times. This chain uses TRBV6-5 with TRBJ2-7, with 8 bases matching TRBD2. The CDR3 spans 12 residues. Germline CDR1 MNHEY, CDR2 SVGAGI. V lost 10 bases to trimming and J lost 5 bases; unmatched junction nucleotides: 7. The CDR3, as DNA: TGTGCCACCAGATCGGGACTAGACGAGCAGTACTTC. Its translation is CATRSGLDEQYF.

The rearrangement uses TRBV9 and TRBJ2-1; tentative D call: TRBD2 (5 bases). Trimming took 6 bases from V and 0 from J, leaving 10 bases between them. The length of the CDR3 is 14 residues. Germline CDR1 is SGDLS and CDR2 is YYNGEE. The CDR3 protein is CASTAEASYNEQFF. As DNA, the CDR3 is TGTGCCAGCACCGCGGAGGCCTCCTACAATGAGCAGTTCTTC. Variable domain in full (rest from reference TRBV9 and TRBJ2-1): DSGVTQTPKHLITATGQRVTLRCSPRSGDLSVYWYQQSLDQGLQFLIQYYNGEERAKGNILERFSAQQFPDLHSELNLSSLELGDSALYFCASTAEASYNEQFFGPGTRLTVL.

The chain carries TRBV28 and TRBJ2-7; 8 bases are a match to TRBD1. The trim removed 5 bases at V and 4 bases at J, leaving 13 bases unmatched. Germline CDR1 and CDR2: MDHEN and SYDVKM. There are 16 residues in the CDR3. The CDR3 region is CASSPSAGGAGYEQYF. The CDR3 region has the DNA TGTGCCAGCAGTCCGTCAGCAGGGGGCGCTGGGTACGAGCAGTACTTC.

This clone has just one count. The chain is built from TRBV6-1 and TRBJ2-3; 10 nucleotides match TRBD2. V was clipped by 7 bases and J by 2 bases; unmatched bases: 6. This CDR3 has 15 amino acids. Germline loops: CDR1 MNHNS, CDR2 SASEGT. Here the CDR3 reads CASTPSGRNTDTQYF. As DNA, the CDR3 is TGTGCCAGCACCCCTAGCGGGAGAAACACAGATACGCAGTATTTT.

The V and J genes are TRBV30 and TRBJ1-4; D gene unclear. This CDR3 has 13 amino acids. Germline lookup yields CDR1 GTSNPN and CDR2 SVGIG (reference sequence). V shed 1 base and J shed 16 bases, with 19 bases lying between them. The CDR3 bases are TGTGCCTGGAGTGATAGGAGGGCCCGCCGGAGGTTTTTT. Translating it yields CAWSDRRARRRFF.

This sequence joins TRBV15 and TRBJ1-3; maybe TRBD1 (6 bases). V dropped 6 bases and J dropped 5 bases, with 11 bases sitting between them. The germline gives CDR1 LNHNV, CDR2 YYDKDF (reference sequence). The CDR3 extends over 13 amino acids. CDR3 protein: CATRKQGRNTIYF. The DNA for the CDR3 is TGTGCCACCAGAAAACAGGGCCGAAACACCATATATTTT.

The chain uses TRBV6-4 and TRBJ1-2, with 8 bases that match TRBD1. This CDR3 has 15 amino acids. Trimming removed 2 bases from V and 2 bases from J; junction bases left unmatched: 4. Germline lookup yields CDR1 MRHNA and CDR2 SNTAGT. The DNA for the CDR3 is TGTGCCAGCAGTGACGCAGGACAGGGCAACTATGGCTACACCTTC. The encoded protein is CASSDAGQGNYGYTF.

J is TRBJ2-5 and V is TRBV9, with D possibly TRBD2 on 6 matching bases. The V gene lost 0 bases and the J gene lost 2 bases, with 17 bases spanning the gap. Germline V CDR1 and CDR2: SGDLS, YYNGEE. The CDR3 consists of 17 residues. CDR3 region: CASSVGGLGGAQETQYF. The CDR3 bases are TGTGCCAGCAGCGTAGGGGGTCTAGGAGGGGCACAAGAGACCCAGTACTTC.

This sequence joins TRBV2 and TRBJ1-2; D is undetermined. Per germline, CDR1 SNHLY and CDR2 FYNNEI. The CDR3 extends over 13 amino acids. Trimming cost V 4 bases and J 5 bases, with 11 bases left between them. DNA for the CDR3: TGTGCCAGCAGTGGACCGCTCGGGTATGGCTACACCTTC. As protein: CASSGPLGYGYTF.

This clone occurred a few times. This rearrangement joins TRBV28 to TRBJ1-5, with D maybe TRBD1 (6 bases). Germline loops: CDR1 MDHEN, CDR2 SYDVKM. V gave up 3 bases and J gave up 4 bases, with 13 bases separating them. This CDR3 has 15 residues. CDR3 sequence (DNA): TGTGCCAGCAGTTTGACAGGCGAGGGGAATCAGCCCCAGCATTTT. It encodes CASSLTGEGNQPQHF.

The sample holds a few counts of this clone. The V gene is TRBV30, the J gene TRBJ2-1; D not certain. The length of the CDR3 is 14 residues. Germline V gives CDR1 GTSNPN, CDR2 SVGIG (reference sequence). The V end was cut by 2 bases, the J end by 0 bases, with 8 bases between. In nucleotides, the CDR3 is TGTGCCTGGAGTTTGGCGGTCTCCTACAATGAGCAGTTCTTC. Its protein is CAWSLAVSYNEQFF.

The chain employs TRBV27 and TRBJ2-5, with TRBD2 identical over 11 bases. Germline V gene lookup returns CDR1 MNHEY and CDR2 SMNVEV (reference sequence). This CDR3 is built from 14 residues. Unmatched junction bases numbered 7, after V lost 6 bases and J lost 7 bases. The DNA for the CDR3 is TGTGCCAGCAGACCGACTAGCGGGAAGGGGACCCAGTACTTC. As protein: CASRPTSGKGTQYF.

V usage is TRBV6-1 and J usage is TRBJ2-3; 7 bases are a match to TRBD1. Germline V lookup: CDR1 MNHNS, CDR2 SASEGT. The V gene end was trimmed by 10 bases and the J gene end by 2 bases; junction bases not matched to a gene: 6. The CDR3 runs 13 residues. CDR3 sequence: CATLGQNTDTQYF. The CDR3 DNA sequence: TGTGCCACCCTGGGACAGAACACAGATACGCAGTATTTT.

The J gene is TRBJ1-6, the V gene TRBV6-5; D gene uncertain. There are 14 residues in the CDR3. V lost 5 bases and J lost 7, with 12 bases in between. Germline CDR1 MNHEY, CDR2 SVGAGI. The CDR3 protein is CASSITPGNSPLHF. DNA of the CDR3: TGTGCCAGCAGTATAACCCCGGGGAATTCACCCCTCCACTTT.

The chain combines TRBV25-1 with TRBJ2-2; no clear D. Germline loops: CDR1 MGHDK, CDR2 SYGVNS. V dropped 4 bases and J dropped 1 base, with 10 bases sitting between them. The CDR3 extends over 15 amino acids. DNA for the CDR3: TGTGCCAGCAGTGTCACAGTAATGAACACCGGGGAGCTGTTTTTT. Protein: CASSVTVMNTGELFF. The variable domain in full, completed from reference TRBV25-1 and TRBJ2-2, reads EADIYQTPRYLVIGTGKKITLECSQTMGHDKMYWYQQDPGMELHLIHYSYGVNSTEKGDLSSESTVSRIRTEHFPLTLESARPSHTSQYLCASSVTVMNTGELFFGEGSRLTVL.

The gene calls are TRBV9 and TRBJ2-1, with D tentatively TRBD2 (6 bases). V was pared by 2 bases and J by 4 bases, with 19 bases between. Germline CDR1 reads SGDLS; CDR2 reads YYNGEE. CDR3 length: 17 amino acids. CDR3 amino acids: CASSVAHLAGLYNEQFF. The CDR3 DNA sequence: TGTGCCAGCAGCGTGGCACACTTGGCGGGACTTTACAATGAGCAGTTCTTC.

A single count supports this clone. The chain carries TRBV11-2 and TRBJ1-2; D call uncertain. The CDR3 length is 17 residues. Per the germline V gene, CDR1 is SGHAT and CDR2 is FQNNGV. The V and J ends lost 3 bases and 0 bases respectively, with 17 bases between them. This CDR3 reads CASSLGPVVRSNYGYTF. The CDR3 coding sequence is TGTGCCAGCAGCTTGGGCCCAGTGGTCCGATCTAACTATGGCTACACCTTC.